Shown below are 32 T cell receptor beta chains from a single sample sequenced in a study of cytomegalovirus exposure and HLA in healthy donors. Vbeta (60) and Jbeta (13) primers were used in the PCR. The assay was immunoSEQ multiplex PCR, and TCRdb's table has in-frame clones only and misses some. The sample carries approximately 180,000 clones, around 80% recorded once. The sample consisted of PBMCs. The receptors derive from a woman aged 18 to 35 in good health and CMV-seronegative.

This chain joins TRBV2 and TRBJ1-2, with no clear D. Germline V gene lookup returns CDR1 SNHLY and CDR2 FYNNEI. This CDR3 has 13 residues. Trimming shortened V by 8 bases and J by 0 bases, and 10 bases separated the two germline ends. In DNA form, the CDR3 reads TGTGCCAGCGGGCCCGGTACTAACTATGGCTACACCTTC. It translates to CASGPGTNYGYTF.

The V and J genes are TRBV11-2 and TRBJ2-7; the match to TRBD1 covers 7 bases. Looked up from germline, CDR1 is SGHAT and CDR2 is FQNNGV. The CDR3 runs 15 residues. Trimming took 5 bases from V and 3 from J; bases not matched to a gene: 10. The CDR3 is CASSLGRGGYYEQYV. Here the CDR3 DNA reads TGTGCCAGCAGCCTAGGTAGAGGGGGCTACTACGAGCAGTACGTC.

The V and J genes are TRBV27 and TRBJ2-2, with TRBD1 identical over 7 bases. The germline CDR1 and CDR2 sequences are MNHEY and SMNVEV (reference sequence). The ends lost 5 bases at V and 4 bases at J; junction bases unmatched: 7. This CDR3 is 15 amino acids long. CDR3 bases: TGTGCCAGCAGTATCCACACAGGGGCCACCGGGGAGCTGTTTTTT. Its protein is CASSIHTGATGELFF.

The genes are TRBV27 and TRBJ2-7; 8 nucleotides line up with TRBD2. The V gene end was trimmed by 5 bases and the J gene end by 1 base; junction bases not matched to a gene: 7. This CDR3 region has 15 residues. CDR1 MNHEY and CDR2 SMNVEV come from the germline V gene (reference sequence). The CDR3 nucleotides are TGTGCCAGCAGTGCAAGCGGGAGCCTTTCCTACGAGCAGTACGTC. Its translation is CASSASGSLSYEQYV.

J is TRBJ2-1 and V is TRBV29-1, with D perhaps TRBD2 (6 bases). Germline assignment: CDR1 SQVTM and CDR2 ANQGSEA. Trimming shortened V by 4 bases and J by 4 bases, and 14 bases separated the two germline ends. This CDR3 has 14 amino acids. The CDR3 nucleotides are TGCAGCGTTGGTGCTAGCGCCTTTTACAATGAGCAGTTCTTC. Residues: CSVGASAFYNEQFF.

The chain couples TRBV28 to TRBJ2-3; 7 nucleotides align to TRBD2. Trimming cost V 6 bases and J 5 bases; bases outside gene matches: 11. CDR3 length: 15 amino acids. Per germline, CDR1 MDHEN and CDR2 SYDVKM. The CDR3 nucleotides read TGTGCCAGCAGGCGACCCCAAGCGGGAAGAGATACGCAGTATTTT. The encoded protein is CASRRPQAGRDTQYF.

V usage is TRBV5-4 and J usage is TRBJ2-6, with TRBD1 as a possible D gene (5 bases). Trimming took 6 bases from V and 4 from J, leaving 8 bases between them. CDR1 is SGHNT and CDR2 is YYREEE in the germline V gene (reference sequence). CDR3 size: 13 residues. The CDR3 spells CASTGFGANVLTF. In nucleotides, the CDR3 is TGTGCCAGCACAGGGTTCGGGGCCAACGTCCTGACTTTC.

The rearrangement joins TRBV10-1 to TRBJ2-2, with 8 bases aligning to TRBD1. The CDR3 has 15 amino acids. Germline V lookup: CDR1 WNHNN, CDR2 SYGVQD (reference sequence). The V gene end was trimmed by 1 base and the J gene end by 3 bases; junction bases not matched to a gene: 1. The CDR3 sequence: CASSEFRGHTGELFF. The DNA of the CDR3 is TGCGCCAGCAGTGAGTTCAGGGGGCACACCGGGGAGCTGTTTTTT.

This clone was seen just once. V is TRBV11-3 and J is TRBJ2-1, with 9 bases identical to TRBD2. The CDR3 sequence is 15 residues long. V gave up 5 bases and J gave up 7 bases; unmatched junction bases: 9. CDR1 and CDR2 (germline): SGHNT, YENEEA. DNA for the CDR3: TGTGCCAGCAGCCCCCCTAGCGGGATTTCGAATGAGCAGTTCTTC. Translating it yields CASSPPSGISNEQFF. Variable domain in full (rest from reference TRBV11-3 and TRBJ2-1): EAGVVQSPRYKIIEKKQPVAFWCNPISGHNTLYWYLQNLGQGPELLIRYENEEAVDDSQLPKDRFSAERLKGVDSTLKIQPAELGDSAVYLCASSPPSGISNEQFFGPGTRLTVL.

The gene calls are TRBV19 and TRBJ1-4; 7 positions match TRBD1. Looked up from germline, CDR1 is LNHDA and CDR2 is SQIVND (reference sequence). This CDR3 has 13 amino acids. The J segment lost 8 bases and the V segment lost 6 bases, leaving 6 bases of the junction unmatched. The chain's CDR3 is CASSRTGGEKLFF. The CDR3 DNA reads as TGTGCCAGTAGCCGGACAGGCGGGGAAAAACTGTTTTTT.

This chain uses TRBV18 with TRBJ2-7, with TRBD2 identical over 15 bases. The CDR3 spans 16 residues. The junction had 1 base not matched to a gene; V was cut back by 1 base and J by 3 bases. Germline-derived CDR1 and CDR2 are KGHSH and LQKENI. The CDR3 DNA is TGTGCCAGCTCACCACAGGGACTAGCGGGAGGCTACGAGCAGTACGTC. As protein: CASSPQGLAGGYEQYV.

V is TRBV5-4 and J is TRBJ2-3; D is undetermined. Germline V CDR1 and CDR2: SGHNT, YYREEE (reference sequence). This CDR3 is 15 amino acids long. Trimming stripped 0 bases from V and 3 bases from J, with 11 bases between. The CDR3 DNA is TGTGCCAGCAGCTTGGGAGGCGGTGGGACAGATACGCAGTATTTT. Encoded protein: CASSLGGGGTDTQYF.

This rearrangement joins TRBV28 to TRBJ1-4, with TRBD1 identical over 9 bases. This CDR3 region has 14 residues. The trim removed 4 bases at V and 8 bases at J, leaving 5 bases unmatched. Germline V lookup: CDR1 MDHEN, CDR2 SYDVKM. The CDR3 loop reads CASSSRDREEKLFF. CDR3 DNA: TGTGCCAGCAGTTCCCGGGACAGGGAGGAAAAACTGTTTTTT.

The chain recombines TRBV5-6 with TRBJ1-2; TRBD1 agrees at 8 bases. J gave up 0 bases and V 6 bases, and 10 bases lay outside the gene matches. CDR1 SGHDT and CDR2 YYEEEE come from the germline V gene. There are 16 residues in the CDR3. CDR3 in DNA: TGTGCCAGCAAGGTTAATGACAGGGGAGCTAACTATGGCTACACCTTC. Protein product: CASKVNDRGANYGYTF.

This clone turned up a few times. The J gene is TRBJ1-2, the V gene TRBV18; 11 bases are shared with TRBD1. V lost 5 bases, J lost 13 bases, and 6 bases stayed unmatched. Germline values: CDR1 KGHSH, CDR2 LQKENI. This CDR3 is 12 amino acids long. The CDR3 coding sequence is TGTGCCAGCTCAGCGGGACAGGGGGACCGCACCTTC. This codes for CASSAGQGDRTF.

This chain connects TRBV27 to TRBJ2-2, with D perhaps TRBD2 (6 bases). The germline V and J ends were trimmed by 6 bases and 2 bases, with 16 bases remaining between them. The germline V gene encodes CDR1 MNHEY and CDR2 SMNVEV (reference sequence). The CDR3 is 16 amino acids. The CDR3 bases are TGTGCCAGCAGAAAGTTTGGGGACTTAAACACCGGGGAGCTGTTTTTT. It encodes CASRKFGDLNTGELFF.

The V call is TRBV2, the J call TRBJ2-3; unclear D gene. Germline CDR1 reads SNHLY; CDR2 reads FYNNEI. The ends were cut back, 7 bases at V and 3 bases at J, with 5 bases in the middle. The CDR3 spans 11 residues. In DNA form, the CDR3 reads TGTGCCAGCATAAAAACAGATACGCAGTATTTT. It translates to CASIKTDTQYF.

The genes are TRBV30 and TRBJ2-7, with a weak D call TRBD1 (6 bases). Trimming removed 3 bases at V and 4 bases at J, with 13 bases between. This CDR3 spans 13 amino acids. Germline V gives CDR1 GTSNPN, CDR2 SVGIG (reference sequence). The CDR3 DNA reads TGTGCCTGGAGAGGCAGGGGTTCGTACGAGCAGTACTTC. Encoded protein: CAWRGRGSYEQYF.

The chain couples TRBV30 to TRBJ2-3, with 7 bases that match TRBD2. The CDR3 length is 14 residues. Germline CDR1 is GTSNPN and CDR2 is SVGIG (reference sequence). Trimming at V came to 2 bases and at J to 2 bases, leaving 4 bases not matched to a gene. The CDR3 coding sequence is TGTGCCTGGAGTAGGGGACTACTCACAGATACGCAGTATTTT. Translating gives CAWSRGLLTDTQYF.

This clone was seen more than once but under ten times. In nucleotides, the CDR3 is TGTGCCAGCAGCGAGGGGGCTAGCGGGAGGAGGGCAGAGACCCAGTACTTC. Residues: CASSEGASGRRAETQYF. This chain connects TRBV9 to TRBJ2-5; 11 bases are a match to TRBD2. This CDR3 contains 17 residues. Germline CDR1 SGDLS, CDR2 YYNGEE. After removal of 3 bases from V and 4 bases from J, the junction contained 11 bases not matched to a gene.

CDR3: CASRRQGAGEQYF. The CDR3 bases are TGTGCCAGCCGTCGACAGGGGGCGGGCGAGCAGTACTTC. The genes are TRBV28 and TRBJ2-7; 10 positions agree with TRBD1. The V gene's germline CDR1 is MDHEN and CDR2 SYDVKM. V was pared by 8 bases and J by 6 bases, with 7 bases of the junction left unmatched. The CDR3 totals 13 residues.

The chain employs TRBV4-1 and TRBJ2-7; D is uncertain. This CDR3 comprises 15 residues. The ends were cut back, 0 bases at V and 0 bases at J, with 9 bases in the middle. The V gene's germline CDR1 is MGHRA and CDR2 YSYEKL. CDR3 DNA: TGCGCCAGCAGCCAAGATCCAGGCACCTCCTACGAGCAGTACGTC. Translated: CASSQDPGTSYEQYV.

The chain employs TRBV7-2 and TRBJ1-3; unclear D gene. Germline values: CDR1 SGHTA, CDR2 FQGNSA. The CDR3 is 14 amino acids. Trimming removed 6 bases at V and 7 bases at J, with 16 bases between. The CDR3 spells CASSIGPRENTIYF. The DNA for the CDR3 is TGTGCCAGCAGTATAGGACCGCGGGAGAACACCATATATTTT.

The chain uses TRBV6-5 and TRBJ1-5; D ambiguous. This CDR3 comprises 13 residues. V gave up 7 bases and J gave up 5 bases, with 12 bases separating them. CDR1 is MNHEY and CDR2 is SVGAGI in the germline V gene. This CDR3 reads CASKVEGHQPQHF. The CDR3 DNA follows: TGTGCCAGCAAGGTAGAGGGCCATCAGCCCCAGCATTTT.

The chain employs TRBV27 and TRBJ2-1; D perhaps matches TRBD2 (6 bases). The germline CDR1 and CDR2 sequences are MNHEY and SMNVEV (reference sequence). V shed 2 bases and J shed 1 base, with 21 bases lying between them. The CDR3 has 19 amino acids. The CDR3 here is CASSLRGGISGASYNEQFF. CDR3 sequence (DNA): TGTGCCAGCAGTTTAAGGGGAGGAATCAGCGGAGCATCCTACAATGAGCAGTTCTTC.

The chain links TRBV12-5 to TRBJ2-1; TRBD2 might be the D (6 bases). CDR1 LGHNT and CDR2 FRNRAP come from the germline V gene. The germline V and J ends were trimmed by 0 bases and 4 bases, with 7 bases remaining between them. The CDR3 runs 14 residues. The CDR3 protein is CASGLVAGYNEQFF. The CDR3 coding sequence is TGTGCTAGTGGTTTGGTGGCGGGGTACAATGAGCAGTTCTTC.

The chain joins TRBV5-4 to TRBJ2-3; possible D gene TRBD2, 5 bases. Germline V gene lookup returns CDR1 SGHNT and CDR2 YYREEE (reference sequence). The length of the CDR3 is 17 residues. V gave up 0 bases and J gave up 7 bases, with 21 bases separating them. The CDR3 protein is CASSLGVGRDRLNTQYF. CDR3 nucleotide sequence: TGTGCCAGCAGCTTGGGGGTTGGGCGAGACCGACTAAATACGCAGTATTTT.

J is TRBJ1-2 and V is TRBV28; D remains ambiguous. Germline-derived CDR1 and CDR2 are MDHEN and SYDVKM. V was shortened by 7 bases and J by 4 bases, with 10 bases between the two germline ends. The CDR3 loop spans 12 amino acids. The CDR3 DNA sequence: TGTGCCAGCACCGCGGGTTCCTATGGCTACACCTTC. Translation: CASTAGSYGYTF.

The CDR3 spells CASRKSIGSYEQYV. CDR3 coding DNA: TGTGCCAGCAGGAAGAGCATCGGGTCCTACGAGCAGTACGTC. The V and J genes are TRBV5-5 and TRBJ2-7; no definite D call. This CDR3 spans 14 amino acids. Trimming pared 5 bases from V and 1 base from J, leaving 13 bases between. CDR1 SGHKS and CDR2 YYEKEE come from the germline V gene (reference sequence).

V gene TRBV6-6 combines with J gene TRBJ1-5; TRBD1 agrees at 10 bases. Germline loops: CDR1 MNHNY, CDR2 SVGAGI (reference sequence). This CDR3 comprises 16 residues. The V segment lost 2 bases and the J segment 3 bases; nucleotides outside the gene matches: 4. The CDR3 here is CASSYPGQGNNQPQHF. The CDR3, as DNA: TGTGCCAGCAGTTACCCGGGACAGGGGAACAATCAGCCCCAGCATTTT.

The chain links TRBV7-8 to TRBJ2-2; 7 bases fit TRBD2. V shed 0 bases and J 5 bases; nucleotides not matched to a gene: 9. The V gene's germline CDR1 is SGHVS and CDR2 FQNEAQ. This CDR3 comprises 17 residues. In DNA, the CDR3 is TGTGCCAGCAGCTTAGCGTTGGAGGGAGGGTCTACCGGGGAGCTGTTTTTT. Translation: CASSLALEGGSTGELFF.

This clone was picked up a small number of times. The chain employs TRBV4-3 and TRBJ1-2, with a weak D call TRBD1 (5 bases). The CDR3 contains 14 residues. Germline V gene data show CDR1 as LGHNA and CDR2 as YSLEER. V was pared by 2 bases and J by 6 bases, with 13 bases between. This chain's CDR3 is CASSQNTRVDGYTF. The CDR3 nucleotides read TGCGCCAGCAGCCAAAATACCAGGGTAGATGGCTACACCTTC.